These 12 T cell receptor beta chains share one sample of origin, sequenced in a study of graft-versus-host responses after intestinal transplantation. Irradiated stimulators labeled with violet dye, 200,000 in number, were plated with 200,000 CFSE-labeled responders. This table comes from immunoSEQ multiplex PCR, and its TCRdb copy is limited to in-frame clones, with some not included. The table has approximately 13,000 clones, around 30% seen once. The sample consisted of alloreactive CD8+ T cells from a mixed lymphocyte reaction culture, taken before intestinal transplant. Subset in this sample: CFSE-low proliferating T cells sorted from roughly six-day pre-transplant mixed lymphocyte reaction (GvH or HvG direction). These receptors all come from a human patient who received an intestinal transplant.

CDR3 in amino acids: CASIGSSYEQYF. Here the CDR3 DNA reads TGTGCCAGCATCGGCAGCTCCTACGAGCAGTACTTC. This chain uses TRBV6-1 with TRBJ2-7; D unresolved. In germline, CDR1 is MNHNS, CDR2 SASEGT. Deletions cut 7 bases from V and 0 bases from J, with 7 bases between. The CDR3 is 12 amino acids.

There are a few counts of this clone. This rearrangement joins TRBV4-3 to TRBJ2-1; D not certain. The CDR3 sequence is 14 residues long. Germline V gene sequence: CDR1 LGHNA, CDR2 YSLEER. V lost 0 bases and J 7 bases, leaving 10 bases between the germline ends. The CDR3 loop is CASSQEVEGNEQFF. Written as DNA, the CDR3 is TGCGCCAGCAGCCAAGAGGTGGAAGGTAATGAGCAGTTCTTC.

In this sample, this clone turned up a few times. The V gene is TRBV6-9, the J gene TRBJ2-7, with unresolved D. CDR3 length: 13 amino acids. Germline CDR1 MNHGY, CDR2 SVAAGI. V dropped 5 bases and J dropped 5 bases, with 13 bases sitting between them. CDR3 loop: CASSLGWANEQYF. The CDR3 DNA is TGTGCCAGCAGTCTAGGTTGGGCGAACGAGCAGTACTTC.

A word on this clone: A read error is possible here, since a much larger clone lies one base away. In the same sample, other DNA sequences code for this CDR3. This sequence joins TRBV4-2 and TRBJ2-2; 9 bases agree with TRBD2. V shed 4 bases and J 0 bases; nucleotides not matched to a gene: 9. Germline-derived CDR1 and CDR2 are LGHNA and YNFKEQ. The CDR3 is made up of 18 amino acids. CDR3 sequence: CASSLDGLAGSNTGELFF. The CDR3 DNA sequence: TGTGCCAGCAGCCTCGATGGGCTAGCGGGGTCGAACACCGGGGAGCTGTTTTTT.

This chain uses TRBV27 with TRBJ1-1, with D unclear. Trimming left V 2 bases short and J 1 base short, with 11 bases between. The CDR3 is 15 residues long. CDR1 and CDR2 from the germline V gene are MNHEY and SMNVEV (reference sequence). CDR3 sequence: CASSLRWGGNTEAFF. The CDR3 nucleotides read TGTGCCAGCAGTTTACGTTGGGGTGGGAACACTGAAGCTTTCTTT.

This clone showed up many times. The same CDR3 is also encoded by other DNA sequences in this sample. The CDR3 DNA follows: TGTGCCAGCAGCGCCTGGCAGCGTGGAGGGGGGGAGCTGTTTTTT. Its translation: CASSAWQRGGGELFF. The chain has TRBV9 and TRBJ2-2, with D maybe TRBD2 (6 bases). Germline CDR1 is SGDLS and CDR2 is YYNGEE. Trimming shortened V by 3 bases and J by 8 bases, and 17 bases separated the two germline ends. The CDR3 is 15 residues long. Full variable domain (outside the CDR3, taken from reference TRBV9 and TRBJ2-2): DSGVTQTPKHLITATGQRVTLRCSPRSGDLSVYWYQQSLDQGLQFLIQYYNGEERAKGNILERFSAQQFPDLHSELNLSSLELGDSALYFCASSAWQRGGGELFFGEGSRLTVL.

This chain uses TRBV4-2 with TRBJ1-5; no clear D. CDR3 size: 15 residues. V gave up 1 base and J gave up 0 bases, with 7 bases separating them. Per the germline V gene, CDR1 is LGHNA and CDR2 is YNFKEQ. CDR3 in amino acids: CASSQAMVSNQPQHF. The DNA for the CDR3 is TGTGCCAGCAGCCAAGCAATGGTTAGCAATCAGCCCCAGCATTTT.

This clone showed up just a few times. The chain combines TRBV5-6 with TRBJ2-7; D is unclear. Trimming left V 1 base short and J 2 bases short, with 4 bases between. Germline V lookup: CDR1 SGHDT, CDR2 YYEEEE. This CDR3 is built from 12 residues. The CDR3 nucleotides are TGTGCCAGCAGCTTGAAAACCTACGAGCAGTACTTC. Its protein product is CASSLKTYEQYF.

The CDR3 bases are TGTGCCAGCAGCTTCACAGTAACGGGGACCTACGAGCAGTACTTC. Protein: CASSFTVTGTYEQYF. This chain links TRBV11-2 with TRBJ2-7, with D tentatively TRBD2 (5 bases). In germline, CDR1 is SGHAT, CDR2 FQNNGV. Trimming took 3 bases from V and 2 from J, leaving 14 bases between them. The CDR3 has 15 amino acids.

Relative to its sample, this clone is medium-sized (0.01 to 0.1%). J is TRBJ1-3 and V is TRBV14; no clear D. V shed 2 bases and J shed 8 bases, with 16 bases lying between them. The CDR3 contains 15 residues. Germline CDR1 is SGHDN and CDR2 is FVKESK. The CDR3 DNA is TGTGCCAGCAGCCAATCCCTGGGTGAATGGGACACCATATATTTT. Translation: CASSQSLGEWDTIYF.

In regard to this clone: Different DNA sequences within this sample yield the same CDR3. The rearrangement links TRBV19 to TRBJ2-5, with D hard to call. The CDR3 is 13 amino acids. Germline-derived CDR1 and CDR2 are LNHDA and SQIVND (reference sequence). The V gene lost 5 bases and the J gene lost 0 bases, with 7 bases spanning the gap. In nucleotides, the CDR3 is TGTGCCAGTAGTCCACAGAACCAAGAGACCCAGTACTTC. Translating gives CASSPQNQETQYF.

The chain employs TRBV29-1 and TRBJ1-2, with D tentatively TRBD1 (6 bases). This CDR3 is built from 15 residues. The V gene's germline CDR1 is SQVTM and CDR2 ANQGSEA. Trimming pared 0 bases from V and 4 bases from J, leaving 15 bases between. The CDR3 DNA reads as TGCAGCGTTGAAGATCGGGGGGGCGATAGCTATGGCTACACCTTC. Protein sequence: CSVEDRGGDSYGYTF.